This T cell receptor beta chain was recovered during a study of siplizumab effects on memory and regulatory T cells. Method: immunoSEQ multiplex PCR; TCRdb's copy keeps in-frame clones and lacks some. The table lists around 100,000 clones, around 90% of them singletons, with about 0.7% in the top ten. Trimming took 1 base from V and 7 from J; bases not matched to a gene: 6. In germline, CDR1 is SGHTA, CDR2 FQGNSA. The CDR3 length is 15 residues. This chain links TRBV7-2 with TRBJ2-1; 8 positions agree with TRBD2. The TCR comes from a human donor in good health. Sequencing was done on a sample of Tregs sorted from blood. DNA of the CDR3: TGTGCCAGCAGCTTAGGCGGTAGCGGGGCTAATGAGCAGTTCTTC. Protein sequence: CASSLGGSGANEQFF.